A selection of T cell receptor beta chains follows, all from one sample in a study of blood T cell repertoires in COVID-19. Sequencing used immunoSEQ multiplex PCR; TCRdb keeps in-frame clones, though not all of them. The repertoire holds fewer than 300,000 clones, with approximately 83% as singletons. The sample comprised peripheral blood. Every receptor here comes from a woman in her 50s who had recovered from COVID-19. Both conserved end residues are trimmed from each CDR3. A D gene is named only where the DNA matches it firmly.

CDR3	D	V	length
ASSSPGTGDTEAF	TRBD1	TRBV6-2/TRBV6-3	13
ASSQDWGGEQY	TRBD2	TRBV4-3	11
ASSPDIVSYEQY	.	TRBV6-2/TRBV6-3	12
ASANQNGGYTDTQY	TRBD2	TRBV9	14
ASSYSTGVNQPQH	TRBD1	TRBV6-6	13
ASSPSGLVVDTQY	TRBD2	TRBV7-2	13
ASSPRTGGGYGYT	TRBD1	TRBV18	13
ASSPGPNYGYT	.	TRBV3-1/TRBV3-2	11
ASSLVVRQPQH	.	TRBV5-6	11
ASSQEIGGGAGYNEQF	TRBD2	TRBV4-2	16
ASSSTGNYGYT	.	TRBV7-6	11
ASSYSSYEQY	.	TRBV25-1	10
ASSDGGELF	.	TRBV6-1	9
ASSIHGGSNTEAF	.	TRBV5-1	13
ASSPSSYNSPLH	.	TRBV2	12
ASSQGLNYGYT	.	TRBV13	11
ASSQGGLAGAPGEQF	TRBD2	TRBV4-2	15
ASSARDRSDGYT	TRBD1	TRBV7-9	12
ASSGGGEGYGYT	.	TRBV2	12
ASGGAIPVSGQPQH	.	TRBV27	14
ASSKDVGSGTFSFLTFYNEQF	.	TRBV21-1	21
ASSTGQEFYEQY	TRBD1	TRBV6-6	12
ASLTGYGYT	.	TRBV23-1	9
ASSRTGGDNSPLH	.	TRBV5-4	13
ASSLLAEYNEQF	TRBD2	TRBV2	12
ASSEIPGLGYEQF	TRBD2	TRBV6-4	13
ASRASVQFNNEQF	.	TRBV2	13
ASSDWAGSGDTQY	.	TRBV19	13
ASSTSTGTGEQY	TRBD1	TRBV6-5	12
ASSLDGGNSNQPQH	.	TRBV5-1	14
ASSLGTGGSYEQY	TRBD1	TRBV5-1	13
ASSTGQGSNQPQH	TRBD1	TRBV19	13
ASSPSRPSSYNSPLH	.	TRBV28	15
ASSSPAGQTRTSLTDTQY	.	TRBV5-4	18
AIKASSYNSPLH	.	TRBV6-5	12
ASSWDGQGTGGYT	TRBD1	TRBV6-2/TRBV6-3	13
ASSKGPGQGRNEQF	TRBD1	TRBV9	14
ASQKGAKTQY	TRBD1	TRBV2	10
ASSYSSGGVSDTQY	TRBD2	TRBV6-2/TRBV6-3	14
ASQPGDQETQY	.	TRBV9	11
ASRAGSGVSYNEQF	.	TRBV3-1/TRBV3-2	14
ASSLRRSSYNEQF	.	TRBV14	13
ASSPVSYGYT	.	TRBV18	10
ASSAGLAAYNEQF	TRBD2	TRBV9	13
ASSPSSFYEQY	.	TRBV18	11
ASSLTRYDSYEQY	.	TRBV28	13
ASSPTLTGGGTDTQY	TRBD1	TRBV19	15
ASSSGGWTFNEQF	TRBD2	TRBV5-1	13
ASTPGGSSNTGELF	.	TRBV28	14
ATSRDLSSTNEKLF	.	TRBV15	14
ASSLDKNGANVLT	.	TRBV7-2	13
ASSLALRGSDTQY	.	TRBV28	13
ASSGGQGIMNTEAF	.	TRBV2	14
ASSLQGALLGEQY	TRBD1	TRBV7-2	13
ASSPVGAGGRNEQF	TRBD2	TRBV7-2	14
ASSLMGSTDTQY	.	TRBV7-3	12
ASSAQGGAGEKLF	.	TRBV5-4	13
ASSSDRGRSGNTIY	TRBD1	TRBV6-5	14
ASSYDRAENYGYT	TRBD1	TRBV6-5	13
ASSSTGASGTEAF	TRBD1	TRBV11-2	13